This T cell receptor (beta chain) is from a study of Graves' ophthalmopathy and Graves' hyperthyroidism. The overall study: Ahead of any treatment, peripheral blood was obtained at the initial diagnosis. Regarding the study as a whole: Most expanded thyroid clonotypes above 0.001 frequency also appeared in blood.

Germline CDR1 and CDR2: SQVTM and ANQGSEA. The CDR3 is made up of 11 amino acids. The ends were cut back, 5 bases at V and 6 bases at J, with 10 bases in the middle. This clonotype was detected many times. Its antigen remains unknown. Amplified TCR beta CDR3 regions were obtained using RNA transcripts as template. HTBI primers served in a first-round RT-PCR, which a second-round multiplex PCR followed. TCRdb redid the calling of the multiplex PCR reads with MiXCR, one entry per CDR3 protein. The table has some 400,000 distinct CDR3 sequences, 15% to 20% seen once. Serum thyroxine and TRAb, along with clinical symptoms, thyroid ultrasound and orbital computed tomography, were what diagnosis relied on.

The clonotype originates from a woman aged 18-29 years with Graves' ophthalmopathy. V and J are TRBV29-1 and TRBJ1-2; D unclear. Sequencing was performed on peripheral blood. This CDR3 reads CSVRADDGYTF. CDR3 DNA: TGCAGCGTTCGGGCAGACGATGGCTACACCTTC.